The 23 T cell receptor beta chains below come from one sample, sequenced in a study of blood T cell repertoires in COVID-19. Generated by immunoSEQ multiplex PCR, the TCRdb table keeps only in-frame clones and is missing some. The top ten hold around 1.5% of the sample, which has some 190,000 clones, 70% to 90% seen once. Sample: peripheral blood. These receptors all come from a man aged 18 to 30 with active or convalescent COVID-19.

The CDR3: CASSLVRTGTDTQYF. DNA for the CDR3: TGTGCCAGCAGCTTGGTCCGGACTGGCACAGATACGCAGTATTTT. This rearrangement joins TRBV5-4 to TRBJ2-3; perhaps TRBD2 as D (5 bases). Trimming left V 0 bases short and J 1 base short, with 9 bases between. Germline lookup yields CDR1 SGHNT and CDR2 YYREEE (reference sequence). The CDR3 is 15 residues long.

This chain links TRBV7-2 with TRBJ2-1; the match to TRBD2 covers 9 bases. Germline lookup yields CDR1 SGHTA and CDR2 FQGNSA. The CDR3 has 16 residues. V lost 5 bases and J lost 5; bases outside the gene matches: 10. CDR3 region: CASSPLRRLADNEQFF. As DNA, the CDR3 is TGTGCCAGCAGCCCGCTACGGAGACTAGCGGACAATGAGCAGTTCTTC.

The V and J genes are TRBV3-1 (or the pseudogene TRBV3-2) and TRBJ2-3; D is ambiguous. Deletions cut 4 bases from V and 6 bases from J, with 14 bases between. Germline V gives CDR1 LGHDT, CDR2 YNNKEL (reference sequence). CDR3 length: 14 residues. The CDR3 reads CASSLDLDRDTQYF. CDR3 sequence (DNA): TGTGCCAGCAGCCTCGATCTAGATCGGGATACGCAGTATTTT.

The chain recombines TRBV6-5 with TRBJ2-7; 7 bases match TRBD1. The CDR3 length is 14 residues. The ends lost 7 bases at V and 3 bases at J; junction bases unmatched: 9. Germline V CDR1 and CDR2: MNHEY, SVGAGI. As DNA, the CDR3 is TGTGCCAGCACCCCCCCGGGACAGTTCTACGAGCAGTACTTC. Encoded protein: CASTPPGQFYEQYF.

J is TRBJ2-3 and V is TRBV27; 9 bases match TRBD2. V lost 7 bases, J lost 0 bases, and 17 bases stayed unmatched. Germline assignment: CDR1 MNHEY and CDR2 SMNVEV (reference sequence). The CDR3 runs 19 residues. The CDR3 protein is CASTPGAGGPSWSTDTQYF. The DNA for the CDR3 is TGTGCCAGCACCCCAGGGGCGGGAGGGCCGAGTTGGAGCACAGATACGCAGTATTTT.

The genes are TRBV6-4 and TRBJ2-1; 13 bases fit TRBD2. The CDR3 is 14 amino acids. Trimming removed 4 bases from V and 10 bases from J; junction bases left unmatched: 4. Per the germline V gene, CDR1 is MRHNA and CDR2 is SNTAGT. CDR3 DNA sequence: TGTGCCAGCAGTGGACTAGCGGGAGGAGGAGAGCAGTTCTTC. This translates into CASSGLAGGGEQFF.

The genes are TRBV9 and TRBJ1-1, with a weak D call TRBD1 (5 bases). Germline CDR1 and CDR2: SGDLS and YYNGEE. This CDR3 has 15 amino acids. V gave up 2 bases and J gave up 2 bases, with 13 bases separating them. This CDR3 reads CASSVQGGINTEAFF. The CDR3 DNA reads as TGTGCCAGCAGCGTCCAGGGCGGAATCAACACTGAAGCTTTCTTT.

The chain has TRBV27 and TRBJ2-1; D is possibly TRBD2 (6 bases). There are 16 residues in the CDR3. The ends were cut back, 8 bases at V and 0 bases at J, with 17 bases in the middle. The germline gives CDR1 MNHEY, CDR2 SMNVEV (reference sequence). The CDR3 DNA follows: TGTGCCAGCGTTGCGGGACGGTCGGGCTCCTACAATGAGCAGTTCTTC. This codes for CASVAGRSGSYNEQFF.

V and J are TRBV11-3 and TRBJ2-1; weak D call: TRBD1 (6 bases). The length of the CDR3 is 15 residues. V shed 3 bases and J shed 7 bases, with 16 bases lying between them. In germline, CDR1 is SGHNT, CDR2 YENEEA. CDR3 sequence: CASSFQGQGENEQFF. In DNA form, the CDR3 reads TGTGCCAGCAGCTTTCAGGGACAAGGCGAAAATGAGCAGTTCTTC.

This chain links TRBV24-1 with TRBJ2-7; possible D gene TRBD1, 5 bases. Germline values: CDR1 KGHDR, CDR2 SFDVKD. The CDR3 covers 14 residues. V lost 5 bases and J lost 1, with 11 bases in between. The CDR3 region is CATSVGQGSYEQYF. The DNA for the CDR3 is TGTGCCACCAGTGTCGGGCAGGGTTCCTACGAGCAGTACTTC.

Here the CDR3 DNA reads TGTGCCAGCTCACTGGGACACCGTAGCAATCAGCCCCAGCATTTT. Protein: CASSLGHRSNQPQHF. The chain joins TRBV18 to TRBJ1-5; perhaps TRBD1 as D (6 bases). Germline-derived CDR1 and CDR2 are KGHSH and LQKENI. The V end lost 4 bases, the J end lost 0 bases, and 10 bases lay between the germline ends. This CDR3 has 15 amino acids.

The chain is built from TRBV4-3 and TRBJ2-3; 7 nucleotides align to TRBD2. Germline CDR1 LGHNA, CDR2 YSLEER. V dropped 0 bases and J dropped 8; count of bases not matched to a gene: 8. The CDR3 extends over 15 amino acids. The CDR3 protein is CASSQEGTGGSTQYF. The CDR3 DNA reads TGCGCCAGCAGCCAAGAAGGAACAGGCGGGAGTACGCAGTATTTT.

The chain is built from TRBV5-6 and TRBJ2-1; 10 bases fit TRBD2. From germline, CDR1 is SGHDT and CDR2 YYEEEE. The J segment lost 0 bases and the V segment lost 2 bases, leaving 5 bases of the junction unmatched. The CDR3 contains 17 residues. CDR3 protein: CASSLTPSGSSYNEQFF. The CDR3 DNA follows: TGTGCCAGCAGCTTAACACCTAGCGGGAGCTCCTACAATGAGCAGTTCTTC.

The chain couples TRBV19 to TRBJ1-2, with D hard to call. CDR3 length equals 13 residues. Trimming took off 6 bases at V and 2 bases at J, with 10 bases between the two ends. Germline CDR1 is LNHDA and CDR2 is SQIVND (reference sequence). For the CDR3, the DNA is TGTGCCAGTAGGTCTCGGGTAAACTATGGCTACACCTTC. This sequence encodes CASRSRVNYGYTF.

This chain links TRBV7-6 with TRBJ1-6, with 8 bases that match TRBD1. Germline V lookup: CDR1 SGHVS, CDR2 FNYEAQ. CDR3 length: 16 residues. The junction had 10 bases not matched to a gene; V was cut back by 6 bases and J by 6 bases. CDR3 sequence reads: CASRDGQGEFNSPLHF. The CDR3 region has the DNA TGTGCCAGCAGAGACGGACAGGGAGAGTTTAATTCACCCCTCCACTTT.

Here the CDR3 DNA reads TGTGCCAGCAGCGTACGGGGTAACGCTGAAGCTTTCTTT. It yields the protein CASSVRGNAEAFF. The rearrangement links TRBV9 to TRBJ1-1, with D unclear. V was cut by 1 base and J by 6 bases, with 10 bases left in between. The CDR3 is 13 amino acids. Per the germline V gene, CDR1 is SGDLS and CDR2 is YYNGEE.

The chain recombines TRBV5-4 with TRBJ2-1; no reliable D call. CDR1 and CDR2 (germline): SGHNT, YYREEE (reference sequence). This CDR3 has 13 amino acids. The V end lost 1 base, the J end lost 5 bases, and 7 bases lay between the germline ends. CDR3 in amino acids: CASSLQANNEQFF. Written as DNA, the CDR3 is TGTGCCAGCAGCTTGCAAGCGAACAATGAGCAGTTCTTC.

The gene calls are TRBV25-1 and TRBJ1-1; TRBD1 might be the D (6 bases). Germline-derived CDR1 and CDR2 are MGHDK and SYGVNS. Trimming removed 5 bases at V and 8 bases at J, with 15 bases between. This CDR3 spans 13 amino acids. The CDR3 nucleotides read TGTGCCAGCAGTCCCCACAGGGAAAAAGAAGCTTTCTTT. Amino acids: CASSPHREKEAFF.

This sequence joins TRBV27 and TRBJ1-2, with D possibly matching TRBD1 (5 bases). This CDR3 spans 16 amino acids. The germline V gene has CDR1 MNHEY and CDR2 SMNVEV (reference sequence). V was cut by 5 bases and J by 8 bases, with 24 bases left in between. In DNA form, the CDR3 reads TGTGCCAGCAGTGGTCAGGGTCTGGATTTTAGTACGGGCTACACCTTC. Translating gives CASSGQGLDFSTGYTF.

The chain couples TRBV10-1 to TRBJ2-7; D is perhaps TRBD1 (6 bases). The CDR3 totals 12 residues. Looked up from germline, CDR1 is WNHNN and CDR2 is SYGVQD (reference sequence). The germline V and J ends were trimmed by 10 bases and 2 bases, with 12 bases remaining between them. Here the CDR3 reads CATPDRAYEQYF. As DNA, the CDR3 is TGCGCCACCCCGGACAGAGCCTACGAGCAGTACTTC.

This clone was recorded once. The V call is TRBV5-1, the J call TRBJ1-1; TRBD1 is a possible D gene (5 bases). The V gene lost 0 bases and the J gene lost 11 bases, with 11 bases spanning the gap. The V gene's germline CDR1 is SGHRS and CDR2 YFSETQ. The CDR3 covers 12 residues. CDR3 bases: TGCGCCAGCAGCTTGGCGGGGGGTAGGGCTTTCTTT. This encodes CASSLAGGRAFF.

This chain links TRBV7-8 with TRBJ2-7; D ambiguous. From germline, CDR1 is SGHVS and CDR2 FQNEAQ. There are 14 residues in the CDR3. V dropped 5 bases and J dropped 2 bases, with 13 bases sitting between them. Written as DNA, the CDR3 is TGTGCCAGCAGCCCCCCGGTGTCGGCCTACGAGCAGTACTTC. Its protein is CASSPPVSAYEQYF.

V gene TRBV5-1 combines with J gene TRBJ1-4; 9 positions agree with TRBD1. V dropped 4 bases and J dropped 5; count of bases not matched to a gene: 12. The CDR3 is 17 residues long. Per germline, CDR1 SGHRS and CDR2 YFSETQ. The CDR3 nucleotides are TGCGCCAGCAGCCCCTACCACGGGACAGGGAGCAATGAAAAACTGTTTTTT. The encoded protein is CASSPYHGTGSNEKLFF.